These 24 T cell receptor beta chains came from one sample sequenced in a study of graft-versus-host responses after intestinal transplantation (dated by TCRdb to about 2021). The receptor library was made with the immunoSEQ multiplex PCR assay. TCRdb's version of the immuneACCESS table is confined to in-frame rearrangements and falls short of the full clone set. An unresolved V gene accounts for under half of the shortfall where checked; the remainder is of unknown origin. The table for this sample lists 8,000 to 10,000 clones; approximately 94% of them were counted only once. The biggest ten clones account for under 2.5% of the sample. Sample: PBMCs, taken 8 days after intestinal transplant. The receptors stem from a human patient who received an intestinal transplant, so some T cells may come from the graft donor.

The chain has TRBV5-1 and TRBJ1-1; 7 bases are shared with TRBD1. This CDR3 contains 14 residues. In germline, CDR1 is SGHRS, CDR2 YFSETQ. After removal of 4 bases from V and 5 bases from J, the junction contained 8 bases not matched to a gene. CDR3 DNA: TGCGCCAGCAGCGTTGACAGGGAGGGGACTGAAGCTTTCTTT. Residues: CASSVDREGTEAFF.

The CDR3 here is CASTPRFQYNSPLHF. The CDR3 DNA reads as TGTGCCAGCACCCCCAGGTTCCAATATAATTCACCCCTCCACTTT. V usage is TRBV28 and J usage is TRBJ1-6; D is unclear. V was shortened by 7 bases and J by 4 bases, with 14 bases between the two germline ends. The CDR3 extends over 15 amino acids. Germline loops: CDR1 MDHEN, CDR2 SYDVKM.

The CDR3 DNA is TGCAGCGTTGTGGCCTTCGGGGAGACCCAGTACTTC. Its protein is CSVVAFGETQYF. The chain couples TRBV29-1 to TRBJ2-5; D gene ambiguous. The CDR3 is 12 residues long. Trimming removed 4 bases from V and 5 bases from J, with 11 bases in between. CDR1 and CDR2 from the germline V gene are SQVTM and ANQGSEA.

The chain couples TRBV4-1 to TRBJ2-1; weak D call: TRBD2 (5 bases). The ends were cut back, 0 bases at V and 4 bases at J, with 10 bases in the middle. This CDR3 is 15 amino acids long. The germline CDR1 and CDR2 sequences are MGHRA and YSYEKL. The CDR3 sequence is CASSQDLASYNEQFF. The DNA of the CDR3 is TGCGCCAGCAGCCAAGATTTAGCGTCATACAATGAGCAGTTCTTC.

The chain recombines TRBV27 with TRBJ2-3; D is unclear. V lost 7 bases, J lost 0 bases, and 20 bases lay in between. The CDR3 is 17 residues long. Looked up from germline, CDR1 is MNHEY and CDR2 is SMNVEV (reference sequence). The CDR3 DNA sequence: TGTGCCAGCACTCACGTGGATGGGGTCCCGAGCACAGATACGCAGTATTTT. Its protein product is CASTHVDGVPSTDTQYF.

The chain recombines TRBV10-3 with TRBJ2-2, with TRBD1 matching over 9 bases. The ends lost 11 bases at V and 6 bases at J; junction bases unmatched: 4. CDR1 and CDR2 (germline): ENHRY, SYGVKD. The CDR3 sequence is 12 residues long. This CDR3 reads CASGQGPGELFF. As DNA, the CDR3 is TGTGCCTCGGGACAGGGCCCCGGGGAGCTGTTTTTT.

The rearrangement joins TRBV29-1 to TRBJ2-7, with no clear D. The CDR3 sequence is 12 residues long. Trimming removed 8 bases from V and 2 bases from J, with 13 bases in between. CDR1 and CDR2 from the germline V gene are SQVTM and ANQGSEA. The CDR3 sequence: CSFRPSTYEQYF. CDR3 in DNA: TGCAGCTTCCGACCGAGTACCTACGAGCAGTACTTC.

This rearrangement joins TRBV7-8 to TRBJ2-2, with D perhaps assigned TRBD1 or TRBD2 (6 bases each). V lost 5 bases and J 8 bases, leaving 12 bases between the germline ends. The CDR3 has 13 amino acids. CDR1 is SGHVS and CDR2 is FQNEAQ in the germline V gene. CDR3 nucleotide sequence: TGTGCCAGCAGCCCAAGGGGGAGGGGGGAGCTGTTTTTT. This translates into CASSPRGRGELFF. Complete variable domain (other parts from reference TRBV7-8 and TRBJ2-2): GAGVSQSPRYKVAKRGQDVALRCDPISGHVSLFWYQQALGQGPEFLTYFQNEAQLDKSGLPSDRFFAERPEGSVSTLKIQRTQQEDSAVYLCASSPRGRGELFFGEGSRLTVL.

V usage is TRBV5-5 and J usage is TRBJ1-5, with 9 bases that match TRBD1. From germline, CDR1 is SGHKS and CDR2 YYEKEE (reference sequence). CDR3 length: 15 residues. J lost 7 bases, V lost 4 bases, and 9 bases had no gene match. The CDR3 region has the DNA TGTGCCAGCAGCCCAAGGGACAGGGTAGACCAGCCCCAGCATTTT. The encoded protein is CASSPRDRVDQPQHF.

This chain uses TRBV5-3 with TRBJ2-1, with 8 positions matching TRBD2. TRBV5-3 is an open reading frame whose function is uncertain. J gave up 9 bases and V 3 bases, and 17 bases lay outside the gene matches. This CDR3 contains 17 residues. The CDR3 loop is CARSYHTGTSGPCEQFF. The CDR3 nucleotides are TGTGCCAGAAGCTATCACACCGGGACTAGTGGTCCATGTGAGCAGTTCTTC.

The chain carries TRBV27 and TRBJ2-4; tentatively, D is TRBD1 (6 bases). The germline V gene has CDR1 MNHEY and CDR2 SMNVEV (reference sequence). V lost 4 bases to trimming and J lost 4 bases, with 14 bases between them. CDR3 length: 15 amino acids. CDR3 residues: CASSSPSDRKNIQYF. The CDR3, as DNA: TGTGCCAGCAGTTCCCCCAGCGACAGGAAAAACATTCAGTACTTC.

CDR3 in amino acids: CASSFSTSTDTQYF. CDR3 DNA: TGTGCCAGCAGCTTTAGCACTAGCACAGATACGCAGTATTTT. The gene calls are TRBV5-6 and TRBJ2-3; D unresolved. CDR1 and CDR2 (germline): SGHDT, YYEEEE. V lost 2 bases and J 0 bases, leaving 7 bases between the germline ends. The CDR3 sequence is 14 residues long.

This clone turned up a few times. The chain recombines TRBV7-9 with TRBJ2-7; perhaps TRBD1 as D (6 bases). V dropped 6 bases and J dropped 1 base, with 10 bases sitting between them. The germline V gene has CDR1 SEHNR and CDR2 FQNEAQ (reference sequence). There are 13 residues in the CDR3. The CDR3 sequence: CASSSQGSYEQYF. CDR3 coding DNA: TGTGCCAGCAGTTCCCAGGGGTCCTACGAGCAGTACTTC.

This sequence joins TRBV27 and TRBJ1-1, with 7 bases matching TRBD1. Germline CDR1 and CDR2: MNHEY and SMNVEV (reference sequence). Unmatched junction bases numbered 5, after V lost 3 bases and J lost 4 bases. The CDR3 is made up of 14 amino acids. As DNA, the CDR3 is TGTGCCAGCAGTTTGACAGGGCAGGGCACTGAAGCTTTCTTT. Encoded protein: CASSLTGQGTEAFF.

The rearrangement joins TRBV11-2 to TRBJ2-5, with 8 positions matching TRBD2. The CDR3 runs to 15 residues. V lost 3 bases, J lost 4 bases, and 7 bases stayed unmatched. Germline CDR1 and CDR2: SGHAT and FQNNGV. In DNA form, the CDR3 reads TGTGCCAGCAGCTTGGGACTAGGTGGGGGAGAGACCCAGTACTTC. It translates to CASSLGLGGGETQYF.

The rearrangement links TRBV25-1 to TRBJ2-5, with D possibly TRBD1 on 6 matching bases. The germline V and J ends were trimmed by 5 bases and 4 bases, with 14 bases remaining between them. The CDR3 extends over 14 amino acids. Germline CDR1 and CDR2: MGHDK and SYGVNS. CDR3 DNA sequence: TGTGCCAGCAGTAACAGGGTAGGGATAGAGACCCAGTACTTC. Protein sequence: CASSNRVGIETQYF.

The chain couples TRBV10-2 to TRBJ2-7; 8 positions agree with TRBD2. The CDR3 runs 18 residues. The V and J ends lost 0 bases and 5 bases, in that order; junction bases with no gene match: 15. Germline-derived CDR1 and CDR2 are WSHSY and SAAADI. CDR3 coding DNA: TGCGCCAGCAGTGAGTCGATGTCGGCGGCTAGCGGGTTCGACGAGCAGTACTTC. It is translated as CASSESMSAASGFDEQYF.

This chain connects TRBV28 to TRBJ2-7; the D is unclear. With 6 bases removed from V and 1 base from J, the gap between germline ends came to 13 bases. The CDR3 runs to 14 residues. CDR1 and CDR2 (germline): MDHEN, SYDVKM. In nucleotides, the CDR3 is TGTGCCAGCAGCCGATTTTCCGGATCCTACGAGCAGTACTTC. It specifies CASSRFSGSYEQYF.

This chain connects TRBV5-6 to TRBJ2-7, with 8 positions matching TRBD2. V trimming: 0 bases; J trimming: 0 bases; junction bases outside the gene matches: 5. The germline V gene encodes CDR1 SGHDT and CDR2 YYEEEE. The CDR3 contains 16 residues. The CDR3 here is CASSLVVSGDSYEQYF. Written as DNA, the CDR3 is TGTGCCAGCAGCTTGGTGGTTAGCGGGGACTCCTACGAGCAGTACTTC.

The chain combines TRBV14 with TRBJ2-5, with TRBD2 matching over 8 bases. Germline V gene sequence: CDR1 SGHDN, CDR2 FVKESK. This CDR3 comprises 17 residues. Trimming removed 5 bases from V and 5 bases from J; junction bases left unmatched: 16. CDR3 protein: CASSSSYRSGSWETQYF. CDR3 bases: TGTGCCAGCAGCTCATCTTACAGGAGCGGGAGCTGGGAGACCCAGTACTTC.

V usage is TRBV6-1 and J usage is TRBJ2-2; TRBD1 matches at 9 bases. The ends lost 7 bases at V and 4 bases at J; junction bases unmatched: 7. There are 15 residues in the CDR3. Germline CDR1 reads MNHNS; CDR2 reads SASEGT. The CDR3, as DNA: TGTGCCAGCAAAACAGGGGGCCCCTCCACCGGGGAGCTGTTTTTT. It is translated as CASKTGGPSTGELFF.

CDR3: CASSLSEGNGYTF. DNA of the CDR3: TGTGCCAGCAGTTTATCGGAAGGGAATGGCTACACCTTC. The chain joins TRBV27 to TRBJ1-2; no clear D gene. Germline V gene data show CDR1 as MNHEY and CDR2 as SMNVEV (reference sequence). The V and J ends lost 0 bases and 6 bases respectively, with 8 bases between them. This CDR3 spans 13 amino acids.

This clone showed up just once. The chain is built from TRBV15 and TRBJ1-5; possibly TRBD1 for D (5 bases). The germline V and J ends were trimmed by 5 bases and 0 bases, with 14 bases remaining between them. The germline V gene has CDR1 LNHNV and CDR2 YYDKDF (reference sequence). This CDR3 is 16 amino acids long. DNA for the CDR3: TGTGCCACCAGCGGCCCCCAGGGCCTTAGCAATCAGCCCCAGCATTTT. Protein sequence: CATSGPQGLSNQPQHF.

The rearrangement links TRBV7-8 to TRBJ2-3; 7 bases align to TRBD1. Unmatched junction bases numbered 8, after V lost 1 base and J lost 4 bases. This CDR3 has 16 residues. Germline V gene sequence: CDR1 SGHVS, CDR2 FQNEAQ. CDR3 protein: CASSLGDRVIADTQYF. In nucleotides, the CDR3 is TGTGCCAGCAGCTTAGGAGACAGGGTTATCGCAGATACGCAGTATTTT.